This T cell receptor (beta chain) was identified in a study of T cell repertoires in cytomegalovirus infection. Across the study: Both a matching HLA type and CMV infection were indicated by public TCR beta signatures.

The study's findings and limits: Ex vivo responses were dominated by HLA-C-restricted CMV-specific TCR beta clonotypes.

This clonotype has just a few counts. Antigen: not known. MiXCR was run by TCRdb on the reads, yielding one entry per CDR3 protein. The repertoire holds about 770,000 distinct CDR3 sequences, almost 30% seen once, with about an eighth in the top ten. The sample here was cultured CD8+ T cells from PBMCs, taken from culture after CMV antigen stimulation. This TCR was sampled from a human donor in good health (CMV status not recorded). Some clones in this sample may be carry-over from other donors' samples.

The CDR3 coding sequence is TGTGCCAGCAGTGAGCTGAGTGGGGGGATCACAGATACGCAGTATTTT. Translating it yields CASSELSGGITDTQYF. The rearrangement uses TRBV6-6 and TRBJ2-3; TRBD2 might be the D (6 bases). Germline-derived CDR1 and CDR2 are MNHNY and SVGAGI (reference sequence). The CDR3 runs 16 residues. Trimming took off 5 bases at V and 2 bases at J, with 17 bases between the two ends.